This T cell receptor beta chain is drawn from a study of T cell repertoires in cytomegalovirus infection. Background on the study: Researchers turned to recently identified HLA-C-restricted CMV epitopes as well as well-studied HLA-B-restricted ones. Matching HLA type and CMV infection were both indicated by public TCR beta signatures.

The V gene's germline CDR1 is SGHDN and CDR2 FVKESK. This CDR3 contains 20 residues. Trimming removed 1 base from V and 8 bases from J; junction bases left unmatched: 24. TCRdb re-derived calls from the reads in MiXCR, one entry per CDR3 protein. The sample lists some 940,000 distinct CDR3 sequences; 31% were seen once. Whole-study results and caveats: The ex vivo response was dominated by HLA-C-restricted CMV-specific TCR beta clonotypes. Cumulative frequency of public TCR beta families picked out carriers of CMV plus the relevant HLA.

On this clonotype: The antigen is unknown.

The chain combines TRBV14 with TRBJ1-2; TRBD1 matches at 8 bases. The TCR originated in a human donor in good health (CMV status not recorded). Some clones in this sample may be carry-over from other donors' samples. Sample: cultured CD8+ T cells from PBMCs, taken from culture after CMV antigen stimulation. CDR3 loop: CASSQVAGGTPVPPSKGYTF. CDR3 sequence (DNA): TGTGCCAGCAGCCAAGTGGCAGGGGGCACCCCTGTCCCCCCGTCGAAGGGCTACACCTTC.